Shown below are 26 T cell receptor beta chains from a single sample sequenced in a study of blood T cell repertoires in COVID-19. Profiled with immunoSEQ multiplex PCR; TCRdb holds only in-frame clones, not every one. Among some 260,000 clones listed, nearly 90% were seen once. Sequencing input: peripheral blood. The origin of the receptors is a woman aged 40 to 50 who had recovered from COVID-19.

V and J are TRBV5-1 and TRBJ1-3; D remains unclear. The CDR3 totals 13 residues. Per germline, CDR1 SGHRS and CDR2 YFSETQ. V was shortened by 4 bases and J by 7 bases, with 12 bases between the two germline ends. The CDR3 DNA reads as TGCGCCAGCAGCAGCCCCTCGGGGAACACCATATATTTT. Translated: CASSSPSGNTIYF.

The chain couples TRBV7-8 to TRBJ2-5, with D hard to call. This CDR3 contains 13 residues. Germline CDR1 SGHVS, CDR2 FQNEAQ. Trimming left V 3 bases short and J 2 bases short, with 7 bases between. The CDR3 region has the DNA TGTGCCAGCAGCTTGTCGTTTCAAGAGACCCAGTACTTC. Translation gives CASSLSFQETQYF.

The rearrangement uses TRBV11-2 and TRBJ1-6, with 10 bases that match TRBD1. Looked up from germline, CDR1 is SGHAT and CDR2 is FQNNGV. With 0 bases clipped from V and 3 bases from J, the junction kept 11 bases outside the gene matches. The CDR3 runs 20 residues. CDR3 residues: CASSLDGGQGRVYYNSPLHF. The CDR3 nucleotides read TGTGCCAGCAGCTTAGATGGGGGACAGGGGCGCGTTTACTATAATTCACCCCTCCACTTT.

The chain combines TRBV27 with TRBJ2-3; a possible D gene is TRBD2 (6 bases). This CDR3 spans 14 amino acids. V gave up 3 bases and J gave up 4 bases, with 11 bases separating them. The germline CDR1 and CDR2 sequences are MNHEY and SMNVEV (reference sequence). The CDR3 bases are TGTGCCAGCAGTTTCCTCGGGAGCGCAGATACGCAGTATTTT. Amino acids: CASSFLGSADTQYF.

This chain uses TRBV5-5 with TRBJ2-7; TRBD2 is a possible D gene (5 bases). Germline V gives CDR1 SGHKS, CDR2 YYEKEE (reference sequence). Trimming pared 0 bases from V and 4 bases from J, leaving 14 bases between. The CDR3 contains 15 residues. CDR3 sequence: CASSLVGSDLYEQYF. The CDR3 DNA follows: TGTGCCAGCAGCTTGGTTGGTAGCGATCTATACGAGCAGTACTTC.

The CDR3 nucleotides are TGTGCCAGCACCGCGGCTGTCCCTGAAAAACTGTTTTTT. Its protein is CASTAAVPEKLFF. The chain links TRBV5-5 to TRBJ1-4; D ambiguous. The germline V gene has CDR1 SGHKS and CDR2 YYEKEE (reference sequence). The CDR3 has 13 amino acids. Between the trimmed V and J ends, which lost 6 bases and 7 bases, there was a span of 13 bases. Using reference TRBV5-5 and TRBJ1-4 for the parts outside the CDR3, the full variable domain is DAGVTQSPTHLIKTRGQQVTLRCSPISGHKSVSWYQQVLGQGPQFIFQYYEKEERGRGNFPDRFSARQFPNYSSELNVNALLLGDSALYLCASTAAVPEKLFFGSGTQLSVL.

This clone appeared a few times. The CDR3, as DNA: TGTGCCAGCAGCTTCATACAGGGGATATCACCCCTCCACTTT. Amino acid sequence: CASSFIQGISPLHF. The chain employs TRBV7-2 and TRBJ1-6; 7 nucleotides agree with TRBD1. Germline V gene sequence: CDR1 SGHTA, CDR2 FQGNSA. The CDR3 is 14 residues long. V shed 3 bases and J 10 bases; nucleotides not matched to a gene: 6.

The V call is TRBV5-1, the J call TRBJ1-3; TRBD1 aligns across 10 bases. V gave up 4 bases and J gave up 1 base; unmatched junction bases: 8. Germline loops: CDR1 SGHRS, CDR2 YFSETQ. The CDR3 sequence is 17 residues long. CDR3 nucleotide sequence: TGCGCCAGCAGCCCCGGGACAGGGGTAAATTCTGGAAACACCATATATTTT. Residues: CASSPGTGVNSGNTIYF.

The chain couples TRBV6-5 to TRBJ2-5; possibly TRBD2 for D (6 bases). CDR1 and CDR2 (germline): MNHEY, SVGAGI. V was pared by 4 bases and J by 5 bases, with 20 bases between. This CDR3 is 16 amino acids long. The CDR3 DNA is TGTGCCAGCAGTTCGCCTTTAGCGGCCGGAGAGGAGACCCAGTACTTC. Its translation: CASSSPLAAGEETQYF.

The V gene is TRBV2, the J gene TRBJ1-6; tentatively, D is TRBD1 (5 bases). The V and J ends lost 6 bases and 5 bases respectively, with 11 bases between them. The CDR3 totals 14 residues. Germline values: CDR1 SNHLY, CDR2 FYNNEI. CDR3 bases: TGTGCCAGCAGCCTATTACAGGATAATTCACCCCTCCACTTT. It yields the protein CASSLLQDNSPLHF.

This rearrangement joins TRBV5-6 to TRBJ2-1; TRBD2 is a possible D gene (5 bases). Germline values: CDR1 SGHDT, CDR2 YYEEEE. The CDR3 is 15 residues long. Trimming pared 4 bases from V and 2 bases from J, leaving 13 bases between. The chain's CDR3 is CASSTRLFPYNEQFF. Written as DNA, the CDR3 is TGTGCCAGCAGCACCCGACTATTCCCCTACAATGAGCAGTTCTTC.

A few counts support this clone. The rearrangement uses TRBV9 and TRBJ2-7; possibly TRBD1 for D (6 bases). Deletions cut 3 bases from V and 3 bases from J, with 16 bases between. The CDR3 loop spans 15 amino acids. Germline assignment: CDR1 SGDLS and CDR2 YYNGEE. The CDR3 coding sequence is TGTGCCAGCAGCGAGGGTCCCGGACAGCACTACGAGCAGTACTTC. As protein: CASSEGPGQHYEQYF.

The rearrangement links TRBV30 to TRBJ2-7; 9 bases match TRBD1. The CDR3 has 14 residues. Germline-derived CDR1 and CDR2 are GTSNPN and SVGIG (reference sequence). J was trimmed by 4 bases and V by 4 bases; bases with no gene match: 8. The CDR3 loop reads CAWNFGGQGYEQYF. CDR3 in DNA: TGTGCCTGGAACTTCGGGGGACAGGGATACGAGCAGTACTTC.

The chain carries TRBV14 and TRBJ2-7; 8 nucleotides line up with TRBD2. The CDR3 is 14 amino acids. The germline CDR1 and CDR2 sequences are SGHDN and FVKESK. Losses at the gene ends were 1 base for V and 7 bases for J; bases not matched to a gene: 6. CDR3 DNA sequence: TGTGCCAGCAGCCAAGTCGGGGGGGCTTTAGAGCAGTACTTC. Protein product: CASSQVGGALEQYF.

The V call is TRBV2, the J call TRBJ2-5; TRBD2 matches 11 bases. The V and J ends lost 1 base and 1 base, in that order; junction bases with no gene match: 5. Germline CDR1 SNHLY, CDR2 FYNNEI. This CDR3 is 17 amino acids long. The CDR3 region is CASSEGVLAGGQETQYF. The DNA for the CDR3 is TGTGCCAGCAGTGAAGGAGTCCTAGCGGGGGGCCAAGAGACCCAGTACTTC.

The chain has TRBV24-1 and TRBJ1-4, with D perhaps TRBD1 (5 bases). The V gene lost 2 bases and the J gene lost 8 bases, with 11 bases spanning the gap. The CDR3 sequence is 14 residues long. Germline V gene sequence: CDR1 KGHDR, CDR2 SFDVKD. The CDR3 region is CATSDSRAPEKLFF. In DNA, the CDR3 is TGTGCCACCAGTGATTCCAGGGCCCCCGAAAAACTGTTTTTT.

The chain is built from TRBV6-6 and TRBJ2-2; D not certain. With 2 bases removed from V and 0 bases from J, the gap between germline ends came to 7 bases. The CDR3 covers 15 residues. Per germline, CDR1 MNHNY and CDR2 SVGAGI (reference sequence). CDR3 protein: CASSYEDPNTGELFF. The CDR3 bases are TGTGCCAGCAGTTACGAGGATCCGAACACCGGGGAGCTGTTTTTT.

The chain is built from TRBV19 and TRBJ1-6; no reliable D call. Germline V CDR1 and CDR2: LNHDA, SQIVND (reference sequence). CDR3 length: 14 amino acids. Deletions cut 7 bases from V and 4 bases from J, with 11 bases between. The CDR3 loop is CASTPGGYNSPLHF. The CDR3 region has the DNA TGTGCCAGTACCCCCGGCGGTTATAATTCACCCCTCCACTTT.

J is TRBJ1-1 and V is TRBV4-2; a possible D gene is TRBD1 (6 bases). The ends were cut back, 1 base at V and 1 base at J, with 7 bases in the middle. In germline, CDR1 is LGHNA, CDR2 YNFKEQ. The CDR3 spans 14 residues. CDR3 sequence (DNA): TGTGCCAGCAGCCAAGGACAGGCGAACACTGAAGCTTTCTTT. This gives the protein CASSQGQANTEAFF.

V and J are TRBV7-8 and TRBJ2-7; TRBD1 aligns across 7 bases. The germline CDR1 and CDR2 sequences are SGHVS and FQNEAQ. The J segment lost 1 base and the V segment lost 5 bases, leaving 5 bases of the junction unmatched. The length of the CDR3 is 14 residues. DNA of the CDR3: TGTGCCAGCAGCCGGGACAGACTGTCCTACGAGCAGTACTTC. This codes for CASSRDRLSYEQYF.

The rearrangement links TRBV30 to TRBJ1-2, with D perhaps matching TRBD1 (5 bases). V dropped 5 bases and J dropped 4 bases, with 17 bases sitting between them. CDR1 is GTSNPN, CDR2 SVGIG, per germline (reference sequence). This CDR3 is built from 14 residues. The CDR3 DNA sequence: TGTGCCTGGGCCTCCCGTGGGCAGGGCTATGGCTACACCTTC. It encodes CAWASRGQGYGYTF.

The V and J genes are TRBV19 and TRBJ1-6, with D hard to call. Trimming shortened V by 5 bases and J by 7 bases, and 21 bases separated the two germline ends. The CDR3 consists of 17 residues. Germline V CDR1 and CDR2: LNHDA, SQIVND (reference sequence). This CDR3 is CASSVRGNQRPNSPLHF. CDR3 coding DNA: TGTGCCAGTAGTGTGCGAGGTAATCAAAGGCCGAATTCACCCCTCCACTTT.

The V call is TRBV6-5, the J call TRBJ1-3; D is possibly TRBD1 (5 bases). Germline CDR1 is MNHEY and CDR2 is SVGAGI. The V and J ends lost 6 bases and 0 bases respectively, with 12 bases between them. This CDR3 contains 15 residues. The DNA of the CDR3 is TGTGCCAGCAGGGGGGGGTGGCCCTCTGGAAACACCATATATTTT. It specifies CASRGGWPSGNTIYF.

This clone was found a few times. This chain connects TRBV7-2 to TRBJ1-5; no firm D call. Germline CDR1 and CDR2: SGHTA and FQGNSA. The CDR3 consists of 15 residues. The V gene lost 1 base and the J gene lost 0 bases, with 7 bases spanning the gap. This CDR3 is CASSLVGVSNQPQHF. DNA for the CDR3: TGTGCCAGCAGCTTAGTCGGGGTTAGCAATCAGCCCCAGCATTTT.

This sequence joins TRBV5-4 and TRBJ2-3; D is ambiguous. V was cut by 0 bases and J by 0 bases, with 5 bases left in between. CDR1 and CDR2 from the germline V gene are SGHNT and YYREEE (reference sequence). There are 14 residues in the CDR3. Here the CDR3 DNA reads TGTGCCAGCAGCTTGGGACTCAGCACAGATACGCAGTATTTT. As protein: CASSLGLSTDTQYF.

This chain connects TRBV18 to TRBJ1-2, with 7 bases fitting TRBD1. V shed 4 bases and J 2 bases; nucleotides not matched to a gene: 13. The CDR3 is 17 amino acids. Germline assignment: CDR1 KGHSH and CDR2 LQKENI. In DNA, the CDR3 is TGTGCCAGCTCACAGTCCGTCCCCCGGGACAGCAACTATGGCTACACCTTC. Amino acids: CASSQSVPRDSNYGYTF.